Presented here are 27 T cell receptor beta chains from one specimen sequenced in a study of T cell changes during pregnancy in multiple sclerosis. Measured with immunoSEQ multiplex PCR; TCRdb has only the in-frame clones, and not every one. The sample carries tens of thousands of clones, about 91% recorded once. The sample was peripheral blood, taken before pregnancy. These receptors all stem from a female donor with multiple sclerosis, enrolled in a pregnancy study.

CDR3 DNA: TGCGCCAGCAGCCCGACGGGCAGGGGGCCGGCCGGGGAGCTGTTTTTT. This codes for CASSPTGRGPAGELFF. The rearrangement joins TRBV5-1 to TRBJ2-2, with 8 bases identical to TRBD1. CDR1 SGHRS and CDR2 YFSETQ come from the germline V gene. Losses at the gene ends were 4 bases for V and 6 bases for J; bases not matched to a gene: 11. This CDR3 spans 16 amino acids.

The chain carries TRBV10-3 and TRBJ2-1, with D maybe TRBD2 (6 bases). Germline V gives CDR1 ENHRY, CDR2 SYGVKD. The CDR3 is made up of 14 amino acids. Trimming removed 7 bases from V and 0 bases from J, with 10 bases in between. The CDR3 region is CAIMGEDSYNEQFF. The DNA for the CDR3 is TGTGCCATCATGGGGGAGGACTCCTACAATGAGCAGTTCTTC.

Only one count was recorded for this clone. The chain joins TRBV15 to TRBJ2-7, with 7 positions matching TRBD2. There are 14 residues in the CDR3. Germline CDR1 LNHNV, CDR2 YYDKDF (reference sequence). The V segment lost 7 bases and the J segment 6 bases; nucleotides outside the gene matches: 12. CDR3 coding DNA: TGTGCCACCACCCGCGGGGGTTACTCGTCCGAGCAGTACTTC. The encoded protein is CATTRGGYSSEQYF.

The CDR3 nucleotides read TGTGCCAGCAAATCGGACAGAAGCTACGAGCAGTACTTC. Translation: CASKSDRSYEQYF. The chain uses TRBV25-1 and TRBJ2-7; the D gene is possibly TRBD1 (6 bases). Looked up from germline, CDR1 is MGHDK and CDR2 is SYGVNS. The V end was cut by 7 bases, the J end by 3 bases, with 13 bases between. The CDR3 contains 13 residues.

The genes are TRBV30 and TRBJ2-7; 9 bases are a match to TRBD1. The CDR3 runs 14 residues. CDR1 and CDR2 from the germline V gene are GTSNPN and SVGIG (reference sequence). Losses at the gene ends were 4 bases for V and 1 base for J; bases not matched to a gene: 5. In DNA form, the CDR3 reads TGTGCCTGGACCGCCGGGACAGGGTCCTACGAGCAGTACTTC. It translates to CAWTAGTGSYEQYF.

This clone showed up just a few times. The chain carries TRBV10-1 and TRBJ1-1; tentatively, D is TRBD1 (6 bases). The germline CDR1 and CDR2 sequences are WNHNN and SYGVQD (reference sequence). Trimming took off 3 bases at V and 5 bases at J, with 10 bases between the two ends. The CDR3 length is 13 residues. CDR3 amino acids: CASSEAGVTEAFF. The CDR3 bases are TGCGCCAGCAGTGAAGCAGGGGTGACTGAAGCTTTCTTT.

V gene TRBV29-1 combines with J gene TRBJ1-2; no clear D gene. The CDR3 is 13 amino acids. Trimming removed 6 bases at V and 3 bases at J, with 14 bases between. CDR1 SQVTM and CDR2 ANQGSEA come from the germline V gene. Written as DNA, the CDR3 is TGCAGCGTGACCCTCCGGGTTGACTATGGCTACACCTTC. This gives the protein CSVTLRVDYGYTF.

The rearrangement uses TRBV29-1 and TRBJ1-1; tentative D call: TRBD1 (6 bases). The CDR3 spans 14 residues. In germline, CDR1 is SQVTM, CDR2 ANQGSEA. Trimming removed 4 bases at V and 1 base at J, with 13 bases between. The CDR3 here is CSVGAGRGNTEAFF. CDR3 sequence (DNA): TGCAGCGTTGGGGCGGGCAGGGGGAACACTGAAGCTTTCTTT.

The gene calls are TRBV29-1 and TRBJ2-7; D is ambiguous. With 5 bases removed from V and 6 bases from J, the gap between germline ends came to 8 bases. The CDR3 sequence is 10 residues long. Germline V gene data show CDR1 as SQVTM and CDR2 as ANQGSEA. The CDR3 region has the DNA TGCAGCGTTCTTCAGGTCGAGCAGTACTTC. This gives the protein CSVLQVEQYF.

The J gene is TRBJ2-1, the V gene TRBV6-1, with 8 bases identical to TRBD1. The CDR3 sequence is 16 residues long. The germline V gene has CDR1 MNHNS and CDR2 SASEGT. J gave up 0 bases and V 4 bases, and 5 bases lay outside the gene matches. The CDR3, as DNA: TGTGCCAGCAGTGGCGGACAGGGTGGCTCCTACAATGAGCAGTTCTTC. As protein: CASSGGQGGSYNEQFF.

V gene TRBV29-1 combines with J gene TRBJ2-7, with TRBD1 matching 8 bases. V lost 2 bases to trimming and J lost 3 bases; unmatched junction nucleotides: 15. The germline gives CDR1 SQVTM, CDR2 ANQGSEA. The CDR3 has 17 residues. This CDR3 reads CSVELTGTGARSYEQYF. In DNA form, the CDR3 reads TGCAGCGTTGAACTAACGGGGACAGGCGCGAGGAGCTACGAGCAGTACTTC.

A few counts support this clone. This chain connects TRBV14 to TRBJ1-2, with D hard to call. Trimming cost V 3 bases and J 2 bases, with 16 bases left between them. The germline V gene has CDR1 SGHDN and CDR2 FVKESK. This CDR3 comprises 16 residues. CDR3 sequence reads: CASSHTTDSTNYGYTF. The DNA for the CDR3 is TGTGCCAGCAGCCACACCACAGATTCCACAAACTATGGCTACACCTTC.

In this sample, this clone turned up once. The chain is built from TRBV27 and TRBJ2-7; a possible D gene is TRBD1 (6 bases). V lost 6 bases to trimming and J lost 5 bases, with 17 bases between them. The CDR3 contains 14 residues. Germline CDR1 MNHEY, CDR2 SMNVEV (reference sequence). The CDR3 nucleotides read TGTGCCAGCAGCCCACTTGGGGGCCAGGACGAGCAGTACTTC. Residues: CASSPLGGQDEQYF.

J is TRBJ1-2 and V is TRBV6-1; the D gene is possibly TRBD1 (6 bases). The germline V and J ends were trimmed by 2 bases and 4 bases, with 8 bases remaining between them. The germline V gene encodes CDR1 MNHNS and CDR2 SASEGT. This CDR3 is built from 13 residues. CDR3 DNA sequence: TGTGCCAGCAGTGAATCAGGGGTCTATGGCTACACCTTC. It specifies CASSESGVYGYTF.

As DNA, the CDR3 is TGTGCCAGCAGCCCAGGGACAGGGATTGAATTTAAAGCAGCTTTCTTT. Its translation: CASSPGTGIEFKAAFF. The chain links TRBV6-6 to TRBJ1-1; TRBD1 aligns across 9 bases. Germline V gives CDR1 MNHNY, CDR2 SVGAGI (reference sequence). J was trimmed by 10 bases and V by 6 bases; bases with no gene match: 18. The CDR3 contains 16 residues.

The V gene is TRBV2, the J gene TRBJ1-4; D perhaps matches TRBD1 (5 bases). Germline V lookup: CDR1 SNHLY, CDR2 FYNNEI. The CDR3 runs 16 residues. The ends were cut back, 2 bases at V and 10 bases at J, with 20 bases in the middle. Here the CDR3 reads CASSETPLHTGGKLFF. The CDR3 DNA follows: TGTGCCAGCAGTGAAACCCCACTCCACACAGGCGGAAAACTGTTTTTT.

The V call is TRBV7-9, the J call TRBJ2-3; 15 nucleotides align to TRBD2. The CDR3 spans 19 residues. CDR1 and CDR2 from the germline V gene are SEHNR and FQNEAQ (reference sequence). The V gene end was trimmed by 7 bases and the J gene end by 2 bases; junction bases not matched to a gene: 13. CDR3: CASNPTGLAGGRPTDTQYF. The CDR3 region has the DNA TGTGCCAGCAACCCGACGGGACTAGCGGGGGGCCGACCCACAGATACGCAGTATTTT.

The chain links TRBV13 to TRBJ1-5; 8 bases match TRBD1. The CDR3 runs 16 residues. J was trimmed by 7 bases and V by 5 bases; bases with no gene match: 13. CDR1 is PRHDT, CDR2 FYEKMQ, per germline (reference sequence). The CDR3, as DNA: TGTGCCAGCAGCCAAAAGACAGGGGCTGGGTTCCAGCCCCAGCATTTT. This translates into CASSQKTGAGFQPQHF.

The chain links TRBV6-1 to TRBJ2-1; possibly TRBD1 for D (5 bases). The CDR3 contains 13 residues. CDR1 is MNHNS, CDR2 SASEGT, per germline. Trimming left V 10 bases short and J 3 bases short, with 13 bases between. Here the CDR3 DNA reads TGTGCCACCGGAATAGGGGACTACAATGAGCAGTTCTTC. Its protein is CATGIGDYNEQFF.

The chain employs TRBV9 and TRBJ1-2; 9 nucleotides agree with TRBD1. The trim removed 0 bases at V and 8 bases at J, leaving 2 bases unmatched. This CDR3 has 13 amino acids. Germline V CDR1 and CDR2: SGDLS, YYNGEE. In DNA form, the CDR3 reads TGTGCCAGCAGCGTAGGGGACAGGGTAGGCTACACCTTC. This codes for CASSVGDRVGYTF.

The chain carries TRBV5-1 and TRBJ2-5, with 7 bases aligning to TRBD2. The CDR3 runs 18 residues. The germline V gene has CDR1 SGHRS and CDR2 YFSETQ. Trimming at V came to 3 bases and at J to 2 bases, leaving 16 bases not matched to a gene. CDR3: CASSSAVSGGGFQETQYF. The CDR3 coding sequence is TGCGCCAGCAGCTCAGCCGTGAGTGGGGGGGGGTTTCAAGAGACCCAGTACTTC. The variable domain in full, completed from reference TRBV5-1 and TRBJ2-5, reads KAGVTQTPRYLIKTRGQQVTLSCSPISGHRSVSWYQQTPGQGLQFLFEYFSETQRNKGNFPGRFSGRQFSNSRSEMNVSTLELGDSALYLCASSSAVSGGGFQETQYFGPGTRLLVL.

The V gene is TRBV6-1, the J gene TRBJ1-5; a weak D match, TRBD1 (5 bases). The CDR3 sequence is 14 residues long. Germline-derived CDR1 and CDR2 are MNHNS and SASEGT. With 6 bases removed from V and 6 bases from J, the gap between germline ends came to 15 bases. The CDR3 DNA follows: TGTGCCAGCAGGACGGGAGGGGAAGTTCAGCCCCAGCATTTT. Its protein is CASRTGGEVQPQHF.

This clone was counted between two and nine times. The CDR3 loop is CASSQGDRNNQPQHF. The DNA of the CDR3 is TGCGCCAGCAGCCAAGGGGACAGAAACAATCAGCCCCAGCATTTT. The chain uses TRBV4-1 and TRBJ1-5, with TRBD1 identical over 7 bases. Germline CDR1 reads MGHRA; CDR2 reads YSYEKL. The CDR3 extends over 15 amino acids. J was trimmed by 3 bases and V by 1 base; bases with no gene match: 3.

The chain links TRBV5-1 to TRBJ1-2; D is uncertain. This CDR3 is 13 amino acids long. The germline V gene encodes CDR1 SGHRS and CDR2 YFSETQ. The V end was cut by 4 bases, the J end by 4 bases, with 11 bases between. This chain's CDR3 is CASSLGSFYGYTF. CDR3 nucleotides: TGCGCCAGCAGCCTCGGGAGCTTCTATGGCTACACCTTC.

The chain has TRBV6-6 and TRBJ1-3; the match to TRBD1 covers 9 bases. The CDR3 runs to 14 residues. Per the germline V gene, CDR1 is MNHNY and CDR2 is SVGAGI (reference sequence). After removal of 2 bases from V and 4 bases from J, the junction contained 0 bases not matched to a gene. CDR3 nucleotides: TGTGCCAGCAGTTACGGGACAGGGGGAAACACCATATATTTT. Protein sequence: CASSYGTGGNTIYF.

V usage is TRBV6-5 and J usage is TRBJ2-7; TRBD1 is a possible D gene (6 bases). This CDR3 is 14 amino acids long. V was clipped by 5 bases and J by 1 base, with 12 bases between them. In germline, CDR1 is MNHEY, CDR2 SVGAGI. CDR3 protein: CASSPLRGSYEQYF. CDR3 DNA sequence: TGTGCCAGCAGTCCCCTGAGGGGGTCCTACGAGCAGTACTTC.

The chain carries TRBV14 and TRBJ1-1; 7 positions agree with TRBD1. The CDR3 spans 16 residues. With 2 bases clipped from V and 1 base from J, the junction kept 7 bases outside the gene matches. Germline loops: CDR1 SGHDN, CDR2 FVKESK. The CDR3 protein is CASSQIQGLQNTEAFF. CDR3 bases: TGTGCCAGCAGCCAAATACAGGGGCTTCAGAACACTGAAGCTTTCTTT.